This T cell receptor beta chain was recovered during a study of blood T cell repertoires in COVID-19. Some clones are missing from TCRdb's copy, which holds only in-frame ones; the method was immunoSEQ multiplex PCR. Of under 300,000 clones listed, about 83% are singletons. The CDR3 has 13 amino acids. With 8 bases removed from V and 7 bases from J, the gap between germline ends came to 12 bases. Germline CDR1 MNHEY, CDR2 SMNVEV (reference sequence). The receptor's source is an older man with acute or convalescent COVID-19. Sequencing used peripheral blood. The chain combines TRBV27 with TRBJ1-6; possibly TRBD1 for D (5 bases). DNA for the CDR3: TGTGCCAGCCGCCCGGGGGTGAATTCACCCCTCCACTTT. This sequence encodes CASRPGVNSPLHF.